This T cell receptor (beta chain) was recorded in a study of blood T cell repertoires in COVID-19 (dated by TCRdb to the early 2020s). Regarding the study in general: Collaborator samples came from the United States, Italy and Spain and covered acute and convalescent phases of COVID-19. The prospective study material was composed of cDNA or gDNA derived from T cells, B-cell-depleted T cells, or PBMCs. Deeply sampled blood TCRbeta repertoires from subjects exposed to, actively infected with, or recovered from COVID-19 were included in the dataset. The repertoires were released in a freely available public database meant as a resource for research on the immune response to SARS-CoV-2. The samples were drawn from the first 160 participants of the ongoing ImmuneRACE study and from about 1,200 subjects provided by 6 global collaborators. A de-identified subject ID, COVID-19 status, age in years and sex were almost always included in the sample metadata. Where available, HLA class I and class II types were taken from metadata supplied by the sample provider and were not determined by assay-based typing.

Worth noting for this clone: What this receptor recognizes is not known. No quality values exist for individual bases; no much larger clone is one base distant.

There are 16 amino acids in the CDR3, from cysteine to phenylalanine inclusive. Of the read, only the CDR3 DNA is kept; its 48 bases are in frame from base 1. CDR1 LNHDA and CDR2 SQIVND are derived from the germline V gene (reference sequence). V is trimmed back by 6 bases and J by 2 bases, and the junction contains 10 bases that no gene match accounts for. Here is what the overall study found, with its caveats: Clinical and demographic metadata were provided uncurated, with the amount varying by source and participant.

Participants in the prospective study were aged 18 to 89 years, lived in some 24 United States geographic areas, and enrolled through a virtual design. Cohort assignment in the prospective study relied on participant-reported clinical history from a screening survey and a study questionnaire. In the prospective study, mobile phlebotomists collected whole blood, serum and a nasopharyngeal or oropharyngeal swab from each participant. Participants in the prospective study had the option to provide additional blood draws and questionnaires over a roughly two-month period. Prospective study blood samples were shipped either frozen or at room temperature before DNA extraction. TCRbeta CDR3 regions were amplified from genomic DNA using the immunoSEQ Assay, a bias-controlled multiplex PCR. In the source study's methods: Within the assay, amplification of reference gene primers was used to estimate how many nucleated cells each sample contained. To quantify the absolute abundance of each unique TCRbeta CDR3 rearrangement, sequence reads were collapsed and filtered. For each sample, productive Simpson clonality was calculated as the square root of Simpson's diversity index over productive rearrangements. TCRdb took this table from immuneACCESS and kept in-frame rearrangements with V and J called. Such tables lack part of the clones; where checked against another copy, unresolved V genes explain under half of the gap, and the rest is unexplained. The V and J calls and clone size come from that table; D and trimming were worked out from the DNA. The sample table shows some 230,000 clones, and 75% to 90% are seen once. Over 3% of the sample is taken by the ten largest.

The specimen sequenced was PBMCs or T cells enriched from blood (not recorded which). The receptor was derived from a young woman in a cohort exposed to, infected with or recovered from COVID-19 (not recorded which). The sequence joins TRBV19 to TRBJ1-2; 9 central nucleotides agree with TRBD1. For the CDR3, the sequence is CASRTSTGGKNYGYTF. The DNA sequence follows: TGTGCCAGTAGAACATCGACAGGGGGAAAAAACTATGGCTACACCTTC.